Listed below are T cell receptor beta chains from one sample, sequenced in a study of regulatory T cells in long-lasting Graves disease. TCRdb re-called the multiplex PCR reads through MiXCR, storing one row per CDR3 protein. The repertoire holds 520,000 or so distinct CDR3 sequences, with about 12% as singletons. These sequences were also reported in another study, on T cells in Graves' hyperthyroidism and ophthalmopathy.

Sequences were derived from peripheral blood mononuclear cells (PBMCs), sampled at new diagnosis, from a patient treated with antithyroid drugs. These receptors all come from a woman in her twenties or thirties with Graves disease. The CDR3 runs from the conserved cysteine through the conserved F or W. Each record gives: J gene, V gene, CDR3 protein.

J gene: TRBJ2-1
V gene: TRBV5-6
CDR3 protein: CASRHKGVYNEQFF

J gene: TRBJ2-1
V gene: TRBV4-1
CDR3 protein: CASSPSQQEHNEQFF

J gene: TRBJ1-5
V gene: TRBV28
CDR3 protein: CASRATGSSNQPQHF

J gene: TRBJ1-4
V gene: TRBV12-3/TRBV12-4
CDR3 protein: CASRSQGRLNEKLFF

J gene: TRBJ2-2
V gene: TRBV4-2
CDR3 protein: CASSPRLTAGVGTGELFF

J gene: TRBJ2-1
V gene: TRBV5-1
CDR3 protein: CASSLVLAGEQFF

J gene: TRBJ2-7
V gene: TRBV18
CDR3 protein: CASSPGGRSYEQYF

J gene: TRBJ2-5
V gene: TRBV15
CDR3 protein: CATSREPGSIETQYF

J gene: TRBJ2-3
V gene: TRBV18
CDR3 protein: CASSSTGDTQYF

J gene: TRBJ1-2
V gene: TRBV20-1
CDR3 protein: CSARSGSSNYGYTF

J gene: TRBJ2-7
V gene: TRBV6-5
CDR3 protein: CASSYEGVSSYEQYF

J gene: TRBJ2-1
V gene: TRBV18
CDR3 protein: CASSPVGLPEQFF

J gene: TRBJ2-1
V gene: TRBV6-5
CDR3 protein: CASSYIPIPEGINEQFF

J gene: TRBJ1-5
V gene: TRBV7-9
CDR3 protein: CASSLENGNQPQHF

J gene: TRBJ2-5
V gene: TRBV5-1
CDR3 protein: CAGSLGTGLRNKETQYF

J gene: TRBJ1-5
V gene: TRBV4-2
CDR3 protein: CASSQEGWQDNQPQHF

J gene: TRBJ1-1
V gene: TRBV24-1
CDR3 protein: CATSDWGDTEAFF

J gene: TRBJ1-1
V gene: TRBV19
CDR3 protein: CASSLGRDLEAFF

J gene: TRBJ2-4
V gene: TRBV6-2/TRBV6-3
CDR3 protein: CASSYTRTQEHF

J gene: TRBJ2-7
V gene: TRBV20-1
CDR3 protein: CSALGHLGRNGQYF

J gene: TRBJ1-4
V gene: TRBV19
CDR3 protein: CATMSAGTNEKLFF

J gene: TRBJ2-7
V gene: TRBV5-1
CDR3 protein: CASSFVAGSLGYEQYF

J gene: TRBJ2-7
V gene: TRBV28
CDR3 protein: CASSLLGGSYEQYF

J gene: TRBJ2-1
V gene: TRBV19
CDR3 protein: CASSILRGTSSYNEQFF

J gene: TRBJ2-1
V gene: TRBV9
CDR3 protein: CASSVWEGGSYNEQFF

J gene: TRBJ2-7
V gene: TRBV5-1
CDR3 protein: CASSLVSQSYEQYF

J gene: TRBJ1-1
V gene: TRBV9
CDR3 protein: CASSVGPGRTEAFF

J gene: TRBJ2-3
V gene: TRBV6-9
CDR3 protein: CASSFGGGADTQYF

J gene: TRBJ2-5
V gene: TRBV24-1
CDR3 protein: CAIRLAGGPGETQYF

J gene: TRBJ2-1
V gene: TRBV27
CDR3 protein: CASSLMGFYNEQFF

J gene: TRBJ2-5
V gene: TRBV28
CDR3 protein: CASRTVNQETQYF

J gene: TRBJ1-5
V gene: TRBV10-3
CDR3 protein: CAISVSGAGHQPQHF

J gene: TRBJ2-2
V gene: TRBV7-7
CDR3 protein: CASKQGLENTGELFF

J gene: TRBJ2-7
V gene: TRBV5-1
CDR3 protein: CASSRSGSYEQYF

J gene: TRBJ2-7
V gene: TRBV7-9
CDR3 protein: CASSLLTGASEQYF

J gene: TRBJ2-3
V gene: TRBV4-3
CDR3 protein: CASSQDRLEGVGTDTQYF

J gene: TRBJ2-3
V gene: TRBV11-1
CDR3 protein: CASSLVLAASTDTQCF

J gene: TRBJ1-1
V gene: TRBV15
CDR3 protein: CATSRDTLEAFF

J gene: TRBJ2-5
V gene: TRBV2
CDR3 protein: CASTLDLKETQYF

J gene: TRBJ1-2
V gene: TRBV18
CDR3 protein: CASSPDRDYGYTF

J gene: TRBJ2-7
V gene: TRBV6-2/TRBV6-3
CDR3 protein: CASSRPRAPSSYEQYF

J gene: TRBJ2-3
V gene: TRBV9
CDR3 protein: CASSVEGRTTDTQYF

J gene: TRBJ1-1
V gene: TRBV2
CDR3 protein: CASGRVFTGDTEAFF

J gene: TRBJ1-2
V gene: TRBV20-1
CDR3 protein: CSGLGRGANYGYTF

J gene: TRBJ2-1
V gene: TRBV5-1
CDR3 protein: CASSDPGQGGTVDYNEQFF

J gene: TRBJ2-6
V gene: TRBV4-1
CDR3 protein: CASSQAEGSGANVLTF

J gene: TRBJ2-2
V gene: TRBV7-9
CDR3 protein: CASSPTRLAGGQRNTGELFF

J gene: TRBJ1-4
V gene: TRBV2
CDR3 protein: CASSVGAGWEKLFF

J gene: TRBJ1-2
V gene: TRBV2
CDR3 protein: CASSDRGLYYGYTF

J gene: TRBJ1-2
V gene: TRBV28
CDR3 protein: CASSGNYGYTF

J gene: TRBJ2-1
V gene: TRBV28
CDR3 protein: CASSLWRTNFQFF

J gene: TRBJ2-3
V gene: TRBV30
CDR3 protein: CAWSRARTSTDTQYF

J gene: TRBJ1-2
V gene: TRBV6-1
CDR3 protein: CASRRQGTNYGYTF

J gene: TRBJ2-7
V gene: TRBV7-9
CDR3 protein: CASSLVSGSTYEQYF